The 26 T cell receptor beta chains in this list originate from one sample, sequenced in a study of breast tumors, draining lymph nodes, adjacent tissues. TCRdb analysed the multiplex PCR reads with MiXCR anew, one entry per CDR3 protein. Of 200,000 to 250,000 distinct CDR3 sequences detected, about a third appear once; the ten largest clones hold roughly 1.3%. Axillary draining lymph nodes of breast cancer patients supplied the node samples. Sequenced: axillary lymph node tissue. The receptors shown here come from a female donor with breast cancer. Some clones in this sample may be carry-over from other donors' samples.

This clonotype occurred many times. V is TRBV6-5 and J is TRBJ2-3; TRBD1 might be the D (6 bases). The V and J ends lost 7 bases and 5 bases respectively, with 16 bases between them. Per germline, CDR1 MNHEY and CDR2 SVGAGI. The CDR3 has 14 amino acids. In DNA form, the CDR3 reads TGTGCCAGCACTCCGGTACAGGGCATAGATACGCAGTATTTT. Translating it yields CASTPVQGIDTQYF.

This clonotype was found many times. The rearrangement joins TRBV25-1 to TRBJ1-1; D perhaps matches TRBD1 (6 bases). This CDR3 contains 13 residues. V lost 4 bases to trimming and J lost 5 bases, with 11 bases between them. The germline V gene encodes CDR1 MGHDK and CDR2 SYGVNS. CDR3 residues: CASSGQGRTEAFF. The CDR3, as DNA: TGTGCCAGCAGTGGGCAGGGGCGGACTGAAGCTTTCTTT. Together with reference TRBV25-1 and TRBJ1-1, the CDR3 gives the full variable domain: EADIYQTPRYLVIGTGKKITLECSQTMGHDKMYWYQQDPGMELHLIHYSYGVNSTEKGDLSSESTVSRIRTEHFPLTLESARPSHTSQYLCASSGQGRTEAFFGQGTRLTVV.

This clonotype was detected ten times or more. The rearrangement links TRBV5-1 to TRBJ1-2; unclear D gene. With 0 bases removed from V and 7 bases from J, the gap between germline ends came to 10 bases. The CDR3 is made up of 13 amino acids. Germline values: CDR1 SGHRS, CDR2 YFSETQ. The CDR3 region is CASSLEAGIGYTF. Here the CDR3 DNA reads TGCGCCAGCAGCTTGGAGGCAGGCATTGGCTACACCTTC.

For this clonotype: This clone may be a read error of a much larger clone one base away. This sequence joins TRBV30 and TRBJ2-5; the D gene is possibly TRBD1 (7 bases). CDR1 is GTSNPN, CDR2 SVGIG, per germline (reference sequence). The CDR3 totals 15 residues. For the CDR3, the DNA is TGTGCCTGGAGTGTAGGCGGCAGGGGGGCAGAGGCCCAGTACTTC. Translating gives CAWSVGGRGAEAQYF.

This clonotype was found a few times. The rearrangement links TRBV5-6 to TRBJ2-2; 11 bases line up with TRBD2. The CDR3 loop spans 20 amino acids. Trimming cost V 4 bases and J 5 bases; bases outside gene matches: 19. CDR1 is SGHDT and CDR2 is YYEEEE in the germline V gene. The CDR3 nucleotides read TGTGCCAGCAGCCCGACCGCTTTAGGTACCTTAGCGGGAGGGACCGGGGAGCTGTTTTTT. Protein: CASSPTALGTLAGGTGELFF. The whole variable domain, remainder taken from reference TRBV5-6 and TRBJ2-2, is DAGVTQSPTHLIKTRGQQVTLRCSPKSGHDTVSWYQQALGQGPQFIFQYYEEEERQRGNFPDRFSGHQFPNYSSELNVNALLLGDSALYLCASSPTALGTLAGGTGELFFGEGSRLTVL.

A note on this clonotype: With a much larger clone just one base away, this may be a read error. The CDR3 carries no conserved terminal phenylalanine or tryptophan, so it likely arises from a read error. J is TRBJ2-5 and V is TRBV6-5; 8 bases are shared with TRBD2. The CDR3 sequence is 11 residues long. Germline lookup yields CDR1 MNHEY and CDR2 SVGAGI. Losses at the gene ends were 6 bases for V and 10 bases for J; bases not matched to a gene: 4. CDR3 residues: CASSDTSGQYC. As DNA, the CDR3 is TGTGCCAGCAGCGATACTAGCGGCCAGTACTGC.

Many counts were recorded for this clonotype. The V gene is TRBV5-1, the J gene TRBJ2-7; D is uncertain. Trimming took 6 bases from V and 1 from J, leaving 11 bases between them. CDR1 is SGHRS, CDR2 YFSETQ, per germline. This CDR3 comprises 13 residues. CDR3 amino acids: CASTPTSSYEQYF. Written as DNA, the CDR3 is TGCGCCAGCACCCCCACCAGTTCCTACGAGCAGTACTTC.

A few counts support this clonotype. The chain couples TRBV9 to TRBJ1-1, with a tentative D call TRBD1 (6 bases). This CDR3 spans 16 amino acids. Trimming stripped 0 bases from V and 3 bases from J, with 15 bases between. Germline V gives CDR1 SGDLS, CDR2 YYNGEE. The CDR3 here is CASSVVGGRFDTEAFF. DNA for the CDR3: TGTGCCAGCAGCGTAGTCGGGGGGCGGTTTGACACTGAAGCTTTCTTT.

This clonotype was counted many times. CDR3 in amino acids: CASSGQTSGNEQFF. In nucleotides, the CDR3 is TGTGCCAGCAGTGGACAGACTAGCGGCAATGAGCAGTTCTTC. This rearrangement joins TRBV6-6 to TRBJ2-1; 9 nucleotides match TRBD2. This CDR3 comprises 14 residues. V was pared by 5 bases and J by 6 bases, with 5 bases of the junction left unmatched. CDR1 and CDR2 from the germline V gene are MNHNY and SVGAGI (reference sequence).

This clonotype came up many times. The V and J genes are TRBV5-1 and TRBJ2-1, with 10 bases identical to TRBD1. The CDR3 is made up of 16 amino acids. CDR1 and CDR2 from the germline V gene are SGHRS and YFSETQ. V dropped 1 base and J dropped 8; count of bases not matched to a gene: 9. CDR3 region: CASSLNPGTGVHEQFF. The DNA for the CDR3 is TGCGCCAGCAGCTTGAATCCCGGGACAGGGGTCCATGAGCAGTTCTTC. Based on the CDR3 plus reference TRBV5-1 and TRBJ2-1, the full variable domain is KAGVTQTPRYLIKTRGQQVTLSCSPISGHRSVSWYQQTPGQGLQFLFEYFSETQRNKGNFPGRFSGRQFSNSRSEMNVSTLELGDSALYLCASSLNPGTGVHEQFFGPGTRLTVL.

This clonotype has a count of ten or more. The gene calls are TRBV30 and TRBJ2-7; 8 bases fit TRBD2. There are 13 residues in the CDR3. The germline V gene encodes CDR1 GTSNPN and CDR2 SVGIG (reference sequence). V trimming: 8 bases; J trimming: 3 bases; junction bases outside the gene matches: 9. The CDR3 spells CAGYLAGGYEQYF. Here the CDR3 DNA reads TGTGCCGGATACTTGGCGGGAGGCTACGAGCAGTACTTC.

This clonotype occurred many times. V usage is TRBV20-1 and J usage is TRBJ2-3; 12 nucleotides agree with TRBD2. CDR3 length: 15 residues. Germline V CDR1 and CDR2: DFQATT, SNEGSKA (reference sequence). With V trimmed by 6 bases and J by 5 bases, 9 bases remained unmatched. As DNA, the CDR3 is TGCAGTGCCCGTAGACTAGCGGGAGTTGGAGATACGCAGTATTTT. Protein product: CSARRLAGVGDTQYF.

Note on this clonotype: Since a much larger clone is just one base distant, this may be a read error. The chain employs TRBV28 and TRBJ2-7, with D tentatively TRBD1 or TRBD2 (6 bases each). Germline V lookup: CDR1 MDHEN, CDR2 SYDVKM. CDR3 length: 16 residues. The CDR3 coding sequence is TGTGCCAGCAGTCCAGATCCTCAACGGGGGCGCTACGGGCAGTACTTC. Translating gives CASSPDPQRGRYGQYF.

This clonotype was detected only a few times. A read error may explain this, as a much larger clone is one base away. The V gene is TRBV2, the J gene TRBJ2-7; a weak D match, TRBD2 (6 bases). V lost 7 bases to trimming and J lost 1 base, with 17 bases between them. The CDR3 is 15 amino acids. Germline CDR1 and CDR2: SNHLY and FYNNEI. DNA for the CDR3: TGTGCCAGCAAACGGGACGGGGGATTATCCTACGAGCAGTACTTC. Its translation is CASKRDGGLSYEQYF.

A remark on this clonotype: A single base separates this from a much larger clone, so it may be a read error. CDR3 nucleotide sequence: TGCAGTGCTAGAGACGCAAACAGGGCTGCCCGCTCTGGAAACACCATATATTTT. Its translation is CSARDANRAARSGNTIYF. The V and J genes are TRBV20-1 and TRBJ1-3; maybe TRBD1 (6 bases). V lost 0 bases, J lost 0 bases, and 18 bases lay in between. Germline V gene lookup returns CDR1 DFQATT and CDR2 SNEGSKA (reference sequence). The CDR3 runs to 18 residues.

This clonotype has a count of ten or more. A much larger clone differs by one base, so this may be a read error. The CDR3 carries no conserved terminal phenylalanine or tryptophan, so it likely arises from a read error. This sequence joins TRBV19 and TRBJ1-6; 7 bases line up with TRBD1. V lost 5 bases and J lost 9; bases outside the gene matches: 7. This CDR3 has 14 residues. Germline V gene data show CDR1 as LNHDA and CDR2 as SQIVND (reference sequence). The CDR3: CASSYGQAGSPLHS. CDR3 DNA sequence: TGTGCCAGTAGTTACGGACAGGCCGGTTCACCCCTCCACTCT.

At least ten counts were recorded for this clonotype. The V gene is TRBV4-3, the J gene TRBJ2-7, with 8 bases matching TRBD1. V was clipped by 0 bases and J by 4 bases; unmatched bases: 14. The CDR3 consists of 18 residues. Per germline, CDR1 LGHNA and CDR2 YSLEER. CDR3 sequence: CASSQEWAGGPSGYEQYF. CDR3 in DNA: TGCGCCAGCAGCCAAGAATGGGCAGGGGGCCCCTCTGGTTACGAGCAGTACTTC.

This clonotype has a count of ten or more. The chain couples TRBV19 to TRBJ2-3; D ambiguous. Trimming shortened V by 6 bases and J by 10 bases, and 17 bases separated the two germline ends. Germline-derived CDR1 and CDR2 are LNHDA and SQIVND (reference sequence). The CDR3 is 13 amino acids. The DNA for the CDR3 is TGTGCCAGTAGCCTCGGGTTGGGATCCGCGCAGTATTTT. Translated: CASSLGLGSAQYF.

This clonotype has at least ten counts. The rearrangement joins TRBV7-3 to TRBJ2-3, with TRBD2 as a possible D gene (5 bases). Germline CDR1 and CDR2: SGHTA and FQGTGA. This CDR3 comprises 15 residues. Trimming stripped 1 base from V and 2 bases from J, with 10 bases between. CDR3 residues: CASSLNPGFTDTQYF. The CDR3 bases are TGTGCCAGCAGCTTAAATCCGGGATTCACAGATACGCAGTATTTT.

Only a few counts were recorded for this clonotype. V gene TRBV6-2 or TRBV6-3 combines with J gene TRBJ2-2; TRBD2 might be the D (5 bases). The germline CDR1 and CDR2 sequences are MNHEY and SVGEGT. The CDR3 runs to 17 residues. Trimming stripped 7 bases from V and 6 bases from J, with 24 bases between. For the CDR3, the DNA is TGTGCCAGCAATTTAATGGGCGGGCGAGGAGGATCCGGGGAGCTGTTTTTT. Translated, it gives CASNLMGGRGGSGELFF.

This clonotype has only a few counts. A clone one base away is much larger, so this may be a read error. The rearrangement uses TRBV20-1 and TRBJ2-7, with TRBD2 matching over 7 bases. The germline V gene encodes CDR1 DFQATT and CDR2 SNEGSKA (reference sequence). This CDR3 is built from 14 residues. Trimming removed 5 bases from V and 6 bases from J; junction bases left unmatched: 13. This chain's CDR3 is CSAPRRAGSPEQYF. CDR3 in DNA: TGCAGTGCTCCAAGAAGAGCGGGATCCCCCGAGCAGTACTTC.

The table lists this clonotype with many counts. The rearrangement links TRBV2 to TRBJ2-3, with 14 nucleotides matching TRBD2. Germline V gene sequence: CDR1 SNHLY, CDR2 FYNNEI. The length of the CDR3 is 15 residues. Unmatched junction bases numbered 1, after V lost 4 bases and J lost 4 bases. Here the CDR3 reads CASSGLAGGPDTQYF. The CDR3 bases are TGTGCCAGCAGTGGACTAGCGGGAGGGCCAGATACGCAGTATTTT.

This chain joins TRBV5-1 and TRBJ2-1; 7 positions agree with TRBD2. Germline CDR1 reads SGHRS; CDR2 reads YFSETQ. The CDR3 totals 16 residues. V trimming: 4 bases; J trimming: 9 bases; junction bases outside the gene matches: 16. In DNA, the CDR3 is TGCGCCAGCAGCGTCGGATCTACGCGACTAGCCGGTGAGCAGTTCTTC. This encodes CASSVGSTRLAGEQFF.

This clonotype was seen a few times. The CDR3 DNA sequence: TGCAGTGCTAGAGATCTCCTAGCGGGAGCCTACGAGCAGTACTTC. It codes for CSARDLLAGAYEQYF. The rearrangement joins TRBV20-1 to TRBJ2-7; 10 nucleotides match TRBD2. Trimming cost V 0 bases and J 2 bases; bases outside gene matches: 4. The CDR3 spans 15 residues. Germline CDR1 and CDR2: DFQATT and SNEGSKA (reference sequence).

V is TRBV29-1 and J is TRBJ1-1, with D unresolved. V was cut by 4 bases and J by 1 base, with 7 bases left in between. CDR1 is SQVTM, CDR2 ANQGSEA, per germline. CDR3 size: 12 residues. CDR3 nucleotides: TGCAGCGTTGGGGCCAGGAACACTGAAGCTTTCTTT. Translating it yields CSVGARNTEAFF.

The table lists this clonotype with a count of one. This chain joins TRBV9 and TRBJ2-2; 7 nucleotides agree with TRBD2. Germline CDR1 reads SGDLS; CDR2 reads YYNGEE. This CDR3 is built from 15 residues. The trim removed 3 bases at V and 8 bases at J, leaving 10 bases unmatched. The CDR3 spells CASSASGDGRGELFF. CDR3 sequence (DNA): TGTGCCAGCAGCGCTAGCGGAGACGGTCGAGGGGAGCTGTTTTTT.